The source of this TCR beta chain is a study of T cell changes during pregnancy in multiple sclerosis. Only in-frame clones appear in the TCRdb table, and some are missing; sequencing was by immunoSEQ multiplex PCR. The sample has 40,000 to 60,000 clones, 94% seen once; the top ten hold 0.47%. Germline V gene lookup returns CDR1 ENHRY and CDR2 SYGVKD. The CDR3 is 15 residues long. Trimming cost V 3 bases and J 2 bases, with 11 bases left between them. Specimen: CD4+ T cells from peripheral blood mononuclear cells, collected in the first trimester of pregnancy. The source is a female donor with multiple sclerosis, enrolled in a pregnancy study. The J gene is TRBJ1-5, the V gene TRBV10-3; a possible D gene is TRBD1 (5 bases). In DNA, the CDR3 is TGTGCCATCAGTGAAAAAGGGGAGGGCAATCAGCCCCAGCATTTT. This sequence encodes CAISEKGEGNQPQHF.